These 6 T cell receptor beta chains share one sample of origin, sequenced in a study of graft-versus-host responses after intestinal transplantation. Assay used: immunoSEQ multiplex PCR; TCRdb lists only in-frame clones, some missing. The sample has about 99,000 clones, roughly 87% seen once. Which antigens these TCRs recognize remains unknown. Sequencing used unstimulated CD4+ T cells sorted from spleen or lymph node cells, obtained before intestinal transplant. Receptors originate from a human donor who received an intestinal transplant.

This CDR3 is CASSPRPGGSYEQYF. CDR3 nucleotides: TGTGCCAGCTCACCACGGCCTGGCGGTTCCTACGAGCAGTACTTC. The chain carries TRBV18 and TRBJ2-7; D remains unclear. From germline, CDR1 is KGHSH and CDR2 LQKENI. The V end was cut by 1 base, the J end by 1 base, with 11 bases between. The CDR3 sequence is 15 residues long.

The gene calls are TRBV19 and TRBJ1-5; no firm D call. This CDR3 contains 14 residues. Germline CDR1 is LNHDA and CDR2 is SQIVND (reference sequence). V was shortened by 9 bases and J by 1 base, with 13 bases between the two germline ends. CDR3 in amino acids: CASKTLGSNQPQHF. The CDR3 coding sequence is TGTGCCAGCAAGACCCTGGGGAGCAATCAGCCCCAGCATTTT.

This clone was seen only once. J is TRBJ2-2 and V is TRBV29-1; 8 nucleotides align to TRBD2. Trimming removed 7 bases from V and 2 bases from J; junction bases left unmatched: 9. CDR1 SQVTM and CDR2 ANQGSEA come from the germline V gene. The CDR3 is 15 amino acids. The CDR3 DNA sequence: TGCAGCGGCAGGGGAGCGGGGGATAACACCGGGGAGCTGTTTTTT. Translating gives CSGRGAGDNTGELFF.

The chain has TRBV7-7 and TRBJ2-1; 10 nucleotides agree with TRBD1. Germline-derived CDR1 and CDR2 are SSHAT and FNYEAQ (reference sequence). The CDR3 contains 14 residues. The ends lost 5 bases at V and 8 bases at J; junction bases unmatched: 6. CDR3 loop: CASSTGQGGYEQFF. CDR3 nucleotides: TGTGCCAGCAGCACTGGACAGGGGGGATATGAGCAGTTCTTC.

A word on this clone: The sample contains more than one DNA sequence encoding this CDR3. V usage is TRBV5-1 and J usage is TRBJ2-3; 11 bases are a match to TRBD2. Losses at the gene ends were 2 bases for V and 4 bases for J; bases not matched to a gene: 6. CDR1 SGHRS and CDR2 YFSETQ come from the germline V gene. This CDR3 region has 16 residues. CDR3 nucleotides: TGCGCCAGCAGCTTTTTCGTAGCGGGAGGGGCAGATACGCAGTATTTT. Its translation: CASSFFVAGGADTQYF.

This clone was observed a few times. This chain uses TRBV5-1 with TRBJ2-7; TRBD1 aligns across 9 bases. The CDR3 is 14 residues long. Germline V gene data show CDR1 as SGHRS and CDR2 as YFSETQ. V gave up 4 bases and J gave up 4 bases; unmatched junction bases: 6. This CDR3 reads CASSRGQGAYEQYF. CDR3 DNA sequence: TGCGCCAGCAGCCGGGGACAGGGTGCGTACGAGCAGTACTTC.